Below are 27 T cell receptor beta chains sequenced from a single sample in a study of T cells in Graves' hyperthyroidism and ophthalmopathy. Amplification of TCR beta CDR3 regions used RNA as the template. A first-round RT-PCR of the TCR CDR3 used the HTBI primer set. TCRdb re-called the multiplex PCR reads with MiXCR, one entry per CDR3 protein. This table holds a few hundred thousand distinct CDR3 sequences, just over 45% found once. The sample taken for sequencing was peripheral blood or thyroid tissue (not recorded which). The receptor set was obtained from a woman younger than 35 with Graves' hyperthyroidism.

The CDR3 coding sequence is TGTGCCACAGGCCCTGACTCTGGGGCCAACGTCCTGACTTTC. Translating gives CATGPDSGANVLTF. The chain links TRBV19 to TRBJ2-6; no firm D call. The CDR3 contains 14 residues. The germline gives CDR1 LNHDA, CDR2 SQIVND (reference sequence). Trimming left V 10 bases short and J 0 bases short, with 10 bases between.

As to this clonotype: Its ends do not fully match the called genes, so a read error is possible. The chain links TRBV20-1 to TRBJ2-2, with D perhaps given as TRBD1 or TRBD2 (5 bases each). CDR3 size: 14 residues. Germline assignment: CDR1 DFQATT and CDR2 SNEGSKA (reference sequence). The CDR3 region is CSATGTENTGELFF. Here the CDR3 DNA reads TGTAGTGCTACGGGGACGGAGAACACCGGGGAGCTGTTTTTT.

This clonotype was detected many times. The genes are TRBV2 and TRBJ1-1; D remains unclear. The germline gives CDR1 SNHLY, CDR2 FYNNEI. V was trimmed by 5 bases and J by 4 bases, leaving 5 bases between them. This CDR3 comprises 11 residues. The CDR3 DNA reads as TGTGCCAGCAGTCCCTCCACTGAAGCTTTCTTT. Encoded protein: CASSPSTEAFF. Supplemented by reference TRBV2 and TRBJ1-1, the full variable domain reads EPEVTQTPSHQVTQMGQEVILRCVPISNHLYFYWYRQILGQKVEFLVSFYNNEISEKSEIFDDQFSVERPDGSNFTLKIRSTKLEDSAMYFCASSPSTEAFFGQGTRLTVV.

This clonotype has ten or more counts. The chain employs TRBV7-2 and TRBJ2-5, with no clear D. Germline CDR1 reads SGHTA; CDR2 reads FQGNSA. The CDR3 extends over 13 amino acids. V lost 5 bases to trimming and J lost 2 bases, with 9 bases between them. CDR3: CASSRLRQETQYF. CDR3 nucleotides: TGTGCCAGCAGCCGGCTTAGACAAGAGACCCAGTACTTC.

This rearrangement joins TRBV10-2 to TRBJ2-5; 9 nucleotides align to TRBD1. In germline, CDR1 is WSHSY, CDR2 SAAADI. CDR3 length: 16 residues. With V trimmed by 0 bases and J by 1 base, 3 bases remained unmatched. CDR3 bases: TGCGCCAGCAGTGAGTCTGGACAGGGGACCCAAGAGACCCAGTACTTC. Its translation is CASSESGQGTQETQYF.

The chain combines TRBV7-6 with TRBJ1-1; the D gene is possibly TRBD1 (6 bases). Germline V gene lookup returns CDR1 SGHVS and CDR2 FNYEAQ. The V end lost 5 bases, the J end lost 5 bases, and 18 bases lay between the germline ends. This CDR3 has 15 residues. The CDR3 spells CASSKVWGAGTEAFF. The CDR3 DNA reads TGTGCCAGCAGCAAGGTGTGGGGGGCCGGGACTGAAGCTTTCTTT.

Comments on this clonotype: This may arise from a read error, as a much more abundant clone is one base away. The chain links TRBV10-3 to TRBJ1-3; no definite D call. This CDR3 is 14 amino acids long. Deletions cut 10 bases from V and 2 bases from J, with 15 bases between. In germline, CDR1 is ENHRY, CDR2 SYGVKD. This CDR3 is CASTVGITGNTIYF. CDR3 DNA sequence: TGTGCCAGCACGGTCGGGATCACTGGAAACACCATATATTTT.

This clonotype has just a few counts. This chain connects TRBV7-3 to TRBJ2-7; 8 bases map to TRBD2. Germline V gene data show CDR1 as SGHTA and CDR2 as FQGTGA. Losses at the gene ends were 2 bases for V and 5 bases for J; bases not matched to a gene: 11. This CDR3 comprises 16 residues. The CDR3 bases are TGTGCCAGCAGCTTACGTGAACGGGAGGGCCCGAACGAGCAGTACTTC. It is translated as CASSLREREGPNEQYF.

This clonotype has at least ten counts. The CDR3 region is CATSDPTEYYGYTF. In DNA form, the CDR3 reads TGTGCCACCAGTGACCCGACGGAGTACTATGGCTACACCTTC. The chain joins TRBV24-1 to TRBJ1-2; D unclear. Looked up from germline, CDR1 is KGHDR and CDR2 is SFDVKD. Between the trimmed V and J ends, which lost 4 bases and 3 bases, there was a span of 11 bases. The CDR3 runs to 14 residues.

This clonotype was seen a handful of times. The CDR3 spells CSVQGGTVSYEQYF. The CDR3 DNA is TGCAGCGTTCAGGGCGGGACAGTCTCCTACGAGCAGTACTTC. This chain uses TRBV29-1 with TRBJ2-7, with D tentatively TRBD1 (7 bases). Germline values: CDR1 SQVTM, CDR2 ANQGSEA. This CDR3 is 14 amino acids long. V shed 5 bases and J shed 0 bases, with 14 bases lying between them.

J is TRBJ2-2 and V is TRBV2; no definite D call. This CDR3 has 12 residues. Germline CDR1 is SNHLY and CDR2 is FYNNEI. The V gene lost 8 bases and the J gene lost 4 bases, with 8 bases spanning the gap. CDR3 in DNA: TGTGCCAGCGCTGCCGGCACCGGGGAGCTGTTTTTT. Protein: CASAAGTGELFF. Filled out from reference TRBV2 and TRBJ2-2, the complete variable domain reads EPEVTQTPSHQVTQMGQEVILRCVPISNHLYFYWYRQILGQKVEFLVSFYNNEISEKSEIFDDQFSVERPDGSNFTLKIRSTKLEDSAMYFCASAAGTGELFFGEGSRLTVL.

The chain employs TRBV29-1 and TRBJ2-5, with D uncertain. V was cut by 6 bases and J by 5 bases, with 19 bases left in between. Germline V gene sequence: CDR1 SQVTM, CDR2 ANQGSEA. CDR3 size: 14 residues. The CDR3: CSVLPGSIRETQYF. DNA for the CDR3: TGCAGCGTCCTGCCGGGTAGTATCCGTGAGACCCAGTACTTC.

The V and J genes are TRBV7-6 and TRBJ1-2; D is uncertain. V lost 1 base and J lost 4, with 16 bases in between. Germline V gives CDR1 SGHVS, CDR2 FNYEAQ. This CDR3 has 16 residues. This chain's CDR3 is CASSLEGTQRTYGYTF. In DNA form, the CDR3 reads TGTGCCAGCAGCTTAGAAGGCACCCAAAGGACCTATGGCTACACCTTC.

The chain recombines TRBV20-1 with TRBJ2-7; 10 positions match TRBD1. Looked up from germline, CDR1 is DFQATT and CDR2 is SNEGSKA (reference sequence). V was clipped by 3 bases and J by 3 bases; unmatched bases: 8. The length of the CDR3 is 15 residues. The CDR3 loop is CSASRQGAFVYEQYF. CDR3 in DNA: TGCAGTGCTAGCCGACAGGGGGCTTTTGTCTACGAGCAGTACTTC.

This clonotype was observed a single time. This chain uses TRBV7-8 with TRBJ1-1, with unresolved D. The germline gives CDR1 SGHVS, CDR2 FQNEAQ. Deletions cut 5 bases from V and 0 bases from J, with 16 bases between. The CDR3 loop spans 16 amino acids. CDR3 in amino acids: CASSPLAGGMNTEAFF. The CDR3 nucleotides are TGTGCCAGCAGCCCCCTAGCCGGCGGCATGAACACTGAAGCTTTCTTT.

The chain uses TRBV9 and TRBJ1-6; TRBD1 agrees at 9 bases. The CDR3 is 16 amino acids. Germline V gene lookup returns CDR1 SGDLS and CDR2 YYNGEE. V shed 3 bases, J shed 8 bases, and the junction held 9 bases outside the gene matches. The CDR3 nucleotides read TGTGCCAGCAGCGCCTACGACCGGGACAGGGATTCACCCCTCCACTTT. Protein product: CASSAYDRDRDSPLHF. The full variable domain, in which reference TRBV9 and TRBJ1-6 provide the parts outside the CDR3, is DSGVTQTPKHLITATGQRVTLRCSPRSGDLSVYWYQQSLDQGLQFLIQYYNGEERAKGNILERFSAQQFPDLHSELNLSSLELGDSALYFCASSAYDRDRDSPLHFGNGTRLTVT.

The chain carries TRBV2 and TRBJ1-1, with D possibly matching TRBD1 (5 bases). V was cut by 6 bases and J by 1 base, with 12 bases left in between. The CDR3 runs 14 residues. Germline V gene sequence: CDR1 SNHLY, CDR2 FYNNEI. In DNA, the CDR3 is TGTGCCAGCAGCCACCAGCAGGGGAACACTGAAGCTTTCTTT. Protein sequence: CASSHQQGNTEAFF.

In this sample, this clonotype turned up many times. The chain employs TRBV6-6 and TRBJ1-5; a weak D match, TRBD1 (5 bases). CDR1 is MNHNY and CDR2 is SVGAGI in the germline V gene (reference sequence). The length of the CDR3 is 11 residues. V was cut by 5 bases and J by 16 bases, with 15 bases left in between. This CDR3 is CASSEDGGDHF. The CDR3 DNA reads TGTGCCAGCAGTGAAGATGGAGGGGACCATTTT.

The chain couples TRBV9 to TRBJ1-6; D call uncertain. The V and J ends lost 5 bases and 10 bases respectively, with 19 bases between them. This CDR3 is built from 15 residues. Germline CDR1 SGDLS, CDR2 YYNGEE. The DNA for the CDR3 is TGTGCCAGCAGAGACTACGACACGGGTGAATCACCCCTCCACTTT. Amino acid sequence: CASRDYDTGESPLHF.

This chain joins TRBV2 and TRBJ2-7; possible D gene TRBD2, 6 bases. From germline, CDR1 is SNHLY and CDR2 FYNNEI. V lost 6 bases, J lost 2 bases, and 14 bases lay in between. The CDR3 contains 14 residues. CDR3 region: CASSQEAGPYEQYF. The CDR3 bases are TGTGCCAGCAGCCAGGAAGCGGGCCCCTACGAGCAGTACTTC.

The chain carries TRBV24-1 and TRBJ1-3, with D possibly TRBD1 on 5 matching bases. Germline CDR1 KGHDR, CDR2 SFDVKD. The CDR3 covers 15 residues. CDR3 amino acids: CAPGSLGRSGNTIYF. The DNA for the CDR3 is TGTGCACCCGGATCTTTGGGGCGATCTGGAAACACCATATATTTT.

This chain links TRBV29-1 with TRBJ2-7; TRBD2 matches 11 bases. The CDR3 consists of 15 residues. V lost 6 bases and J lost 0; bases outside the gene matches: 7. The germline CDR1 and CDR2 sequences are SQVTM and ANQGSEA. CDR3 region: CSVFTSGSFSYEQYF. DNA for the CDR3: TGCAGCGTATTCACTAGCGGGAGTTTCTCCTACGAGCAGTACTTC.

The J gene is TRBJ1-5, the V gene TRBV2; TRBD1 matches 7 bases. The V segment lost 7 bases and the J segment 0 bases; nucleotides outside the gene matches: 6. The CDR3 runs to 15 residues. Germline values: CDR1 SNHLY, CDR2 FYNNEI. The CDR3: CASNGTAYSNQPQHF. In nucleotides, the CDR3 is TGTGCCAGCAATGGGACAGCCTATAGCAATCAGCCCCAGCATTTT.

Of note for this clonotype: A single base separates this from a much larger clone, so it may be a read error. CDR3 sequence: CASSGTKKLFF. The CDR3 DNA sequence: TGTGCCAGCAGTGGGACGAAGAAACTGTTTTTT. This chain joins TRBV2 and TRBJ1-4; no definite D call. The CDR3 consists of 11 residues. Trimming stripped 4 bases from V and 11 bases from J, with 8 bases between. Per the germline V gene, CDR1 is SNHLY and CDR2 is FYNNEI.

The sample holds many counts of this clonotype. The genes are TRBV12-3 or TRBV12-4 and TRBJ2-5; 8 nucleotides agree with TRBD2. CDR3 length equals 11 residues. Trimming at V came to 3 bases and at J to 12 bases, leaving 3 bases not matched to a gene. The DNA for the CDR3 is TGTGCCAGCAGTTTGGGACTAGAAAAGTACTTC. This encodes CASSLGLEKYF.

This clonotype was observed a few times. The V and J genes are TRBV6-6 and TRBJ2-5, with 7 positions matching TRBD2. The V gene end was trimmed by 0 bases and the J gene end by 5 bases; junction bases not matched to a gene: 9. Germline CDR1 and CDR2: MNHNY and SVGAGI (reference sequence). The CDR3 runs to 16 residues. The CDR3 sequence: CASSYSRAGRGETQYF. The CDR3 DNA reads as TGTGCCAGCAGTTACTCGAGGGCGGGGCGGGGGGAGACCCAGTACTTC.

The chain is built from TRBV7-9 and TRBJ2-7, with 10 positions matching TRBD2. The CDR3 covers 17 residues. The V gene's germline CDR1 is SEHNR and CDR2 FQNEAQ (reference sequence). The V gene end was trimmed by 4 bases and the J gene end by 3 bases; junction bases not matched to a gene: 12. In nucleotides, the CDR3 is TGTGCCAGCAGCTCCCAAACTCCCGGACTAGCGGACTACGAGCAGTACTTC. This codes for CASSSQTPGLADYEQYF.